A selection of T cell receptor beta chains follows, all from one sample in a study of cytomegalovirus exposure and HLA in healthy donors. TCRdb's table, derived via immunoSEQ multiplex PCR, lists solely in-frame clones and lacks some. The sample lists 130,000 or so clones, approximately 78% occurring once. Sample: PBMCs. These receptors all come from a woman in her thirties or forties in good health and CMV-seronegative. The CDR3 runs from the conserved cysteine through the conserved F or W. D genes are given only for firm matches. Clone sizes are given selectively: once, few, many, or a class where the clone is expanded.

clone size: NA; V gene: TRBV11-3; J gene: TRBJ2-1; D gene: NA; CDR3 DNA: TGTGCCAGCAGCTTGGGGACTTACAATGAGCAGTTCTTC; CDR3 protein: CASSLGTYNEQFF
clone size: many; V gene: TRBV7-2; J gene: TRBJ2-2; D gene: NA; CDR3 DNA: TGTGCCAGCAGCTTAGGAGGAAGCACGAACACCGGGGAGCTGTTTTTT; CDR3 protein: CASSLGGSTNTGELFF
clone size: NA; V gene: TRBV20-1; J gene: TRBJ1-1; D gene: NA; CDR3 DNA: TGCAGTGCTAGAGATCGTGAAGCTTTCTTT; CDR3 protein: CSARDREAFF
clone size: NA; V gene: TRBV15; J gene: TRBJ2-1; D gene: TRBD1; CDR3 DNA: TGTGCCACCAGGAGAGACAGGGGGCCTAGAAATGAGCAGTTCTTC; CDR3 protein: CATRRDRGPRNEQFF
clone size: NA; V gene: TRBV28; J gene: TRBJ2-7; D gene: TRBD1; CDR3 DNA: TGTGCCAGCGAGTGGACAGGGGGCTACGAGCAGTACTTC; CDR3 protein: CASEWTGGYEQYF
clone size: NA; V gene: TRBV5-1; J gene: TRBJ2-4; D gene: TRBD1; CDR3 DNA: TGCGCCAGCAGCCAGGGACAGGGCAGGAACATTCAGTACTTC; CDR3 protein: CASSQGQGRNIQYF
clone size: NA; V gene: TRBV5-4; J gene: TRBJ1-2; D gene: NA; CDR3 DNA: TGTGCCAGCAGCGGTCGGGGGGGTAGCTATGGCTACACCTTC; CDR3 protein: CASSGRGGSYGYTF
clone size: NA; V gene: TRBV6-5; J gene: TRBJ1-2; D gene: NA; CDR3 DNA: TGTGCCAGCAGTGATCCGGGTTATGGGGGGTACACCTTC; CDR3 protein: CASSDPGYGGYTF
clone size: NA; V gene: TRBV11-2; J gene: TRBJ2-2; D gene: TRBD2; CDR3 DNA: TGTGCCAGCAGCCCCGGACTAGCGGGAACCGGGGAGCTGTTTTTT; CDR3 protein: CASSPGLAGTGELFF
clone size: NA; V gene: TRBV27; J gene: TRBJ1-1; D gene: NA; CDR3 DNA: TGTGCCAGCAGTTTGGGAGGGACTCACACTGAAGCTTTCTTT; CDR3 protein: CASSLGGTHTEAFF
clone size: NA; V gene: TRBV18; J gene: TRBJ2-6; D gene: TRBD2; CDR3 DNA: TGTGCCAGCTCACGGACTAGCGGGATCAGTGGGGCCAACGTCCTGACTTTC; CDR3 protein: CASSRTSGISGANVLTF
clone size: NA; V gene: TRBV5-1; J gene: TRBJ2-6; D gene: NA; CDR3 DNA: TGCGCCAGCAGTACATCTGGGGCCAACGGCCTGACTTTC; CDR3 protein: CASSTSGANGLTF
clone size: NA; V gene: TRBV5-1; J gene: TRBJ2-7; D gene: NA; CDR3 DNA: TGCGCCAGCAGCTCGACATCGGGGGAGGCCGCCTACGAGCAGTACTTC; CDR3 protein: CASSSTSGEAAYEQYF
clone size: few; V gene: TRBV6-1; J gene: TRBJ2-3; D gene: TRBD2; CDR3 DNA: TGTGCCAGCAGTGAAAGAGCGGGAGGGGATACGCAGTATTTT; CDR3 protein: CASSERAGGDTQYF
clone size: NA; V gene: TRBV15; J gene: TRBJ1-2; D gene: TRBD1; CDR3 DNA: TGTGCCACCAGCAGGGGACAGGGAGTTTTTTATAGCTATGGCTACACCTTC; CDR3 protein: CATSRGQGVFYSYGYTF
clone size: NA; V gene: TRBV5-4; J gene: TRBJ2-1; D gene: TRBD1; CDR3 DNA: TGTGCCAGCAGCCGGACAGGGGTTTCCTACAATGAGCAGTTCTTC; CDR3 protein: CASSRTGVSYNEQFF
clone size: NA; V gene: TRBV19; J gene: TRBJ2-1; D gene: NA; CDR3 DNA: TGTGCCAGTAGGGAGGGTTCCTACAATGAGCAGTTCTTC; CDR3 protein: CASREGSYNEQFF
clone size: once; V gene: TRBV2; J gene: TRBJ2-2; D gene: NA; CDR3 DNA: TGTGCCAGCAGGGTTCGGTGGGAGCTGTTTTTT; CDR3 protein: CASRVRWELFF
clone size: NA; V gene: TRBV5-6; J gene: TRBJ1-5; D gene: NA; CDR3 DNA: TGTGCCAGCAGCTTGGGCGGTTATCAGCCCCAGCATTTT; CDR3 protein: CASSLGGYQPQHF
clone size: NA; V gene: TRBV5-1; J gene: TRBJ1-4; D gene: NA; CDR3 DNA: TGCGCCAGCAGTTTATCAGGGTCGGGAGGGGAAAAACTGTTTTTT; CDR3 protein: CASSLSGSGGEKLFF
clone size: few; V gene: TRBV9; J gene: TRBJ2-7; D gene: TRBD1; CDR3 DNA: TGTGCCAGCAGCACCCGGGGGACAGGGGTCGACGAGCAGTACTTC; CDR3 protein: CASSTRGTGVDEQYF
clone size: few; V gene: TRBV6-5; J gene: TRBJ2-4; D gene: TRBD1; CDR3 DNA: TGTGCCAGCAGTCTAGGACAGGGGTACAACATTCAGTACTTC; CDR3 protein: CASSLGQGYNIQYF
clone size: NA; V gene: TRBV15; J gene: TRBJ2-7; D gene: NA; CDR3 DNA: TGTGCCACCAGCAGAGACCCCCCCGGCACAGCTCAAAATTACTACGAGCAGTACTTC; CDR3 protein: CATSRDPPGTAQNYYEQYF
clone size: NA; V gene: TRBV21-1; J gene: TRBJ1-1; D gene: NA; CDR3 DNA: TGTGCCAGCAGCTTACACAGGGCCCACACTGAAGCTTTCTTT; CDR3 protein: CASSLHRAHTEAFF
clone size: NA; V gene: TRBV7-9; J gene: TRBJ2-7; D gene: NA; CDR3 DNA: TGTGCCAGCAGCTTAGGGGCGGGGCGGGTGCTCGAGCAGTACTTC; CDR3 protein: CASSLGAGRVLEQYF
clone size: few; V gene: TRBV10-2; J gene: TRBJ2-7; D gene: NA; CDR3 DNA: TGCGCCAGCAGGAATCAGGGCTACGAGCAGTACTTC; CDR3 protein: CASRNQGYEQYF
clone size: once; V gene: TRBV18; J gene: TRBJ1-3; D gene: TRBD1; CDR3 DNA: TGTGCCAGCTCATTGGACAGGGTATACGGAAACACCATATATTTT; CDR3 protein: CASSLDRVYGNTIYF
clone size: NA; V gene: TRBV6-1; J gene: TRBJ1-2; D gene: TRBD1; CDR3 DNA: TGTGCCAGCAGTGTGACAGGGCCTGAGGGCTACACCTTC; CDR3 protein: CASSVTGPEGYTF
clone size: NA; V gene: TRBV7-3; J gene: TRBJ2-7; D gene: NA; CDR3 DNA: TGTGCCAGCAGCTTAACGGGAGGCAGGGCTGGGTACGAGCAGTACTTC; CDR3 protein: CASSLTGGRAGYEQYF
clone size: NA; V gene: TRBV4-3; J gene: TRBJ1-2; D gene: TRBD1; CDR3 DNA: TGCGCCAGCAGCCAAGGGACAGGCCAGACCTATGGCTACACCTTC; CDR3 protein: CASSQGTGQTYGYTF
clone size: NA; V gene: TRBV5-4; J gene: TRBJ1-1; D gene: NA; CDR3 DNA: TGTGCCAGCAGCCAGGGCCCCTCGGGCACTGAAGCTTTCTTT; CDR3 protein: CASSQGPSGTEAFF
clone size: once; V gene: TRBV2; J gene: TRBJ2-6; D gene: NA; CDR3 DNA: TGTGCCAGCAGCGATAAGAGTAGCTCTGGGGCCAACGTCCTGACTTTC; CDR3 protein: CASSDKSSSGANVLTF
clone size: once; V gene: TRBV7-9; J gene: TRBJ2-1; D gene: TRBD2; CDR3 DNA: TGTGCCAGCAGCTTGGTCGCGGGAGGTTACAATGAGCAGTTCTTC; CDR3 protein: CASSLVAGGYNEQFF
clone size: NA; V gene: TRBV6-5; J gene: TRBJ1-1; D gene: NA; CDR3 DNA: TGTGCCAGCTGTTCCGGCGCAGGGACTGAAGCTTTCTTT; CDR3 protein: CASCSGAGTEAFF
clone size: NA; V gene: TRBV28; J gene: TRBJ2-2; D gene: NA; CDR3 DNA: TGTGCCAGCAGGGGACTGGGCGGGGAGCTGTTTTTT; CDR3 protein: CASRGLGGELFF
clone size: few; V gene: TRBV28; J gene: TRBJ2-3; D gene: NA; CDR3 DNA: TGTGCCAGCAGACTCACTAGCAAGAGGGCAGATACGCAGTATTTT; CDR3 protein: CASRLTSKRADTQYF
clone size: NA; V gene: TRBV4-1; J gene: TRBJ1-2; D gene: NA; CDR3 DNA: TGCGCCAGCAGTCCGGGGGGCCGTGGCTACACCTTC; CDR3 protein: CASSPGGRGYTF
clone size: NA; V gene: TRBV18; J gene: TRBJ1-2; D gene: NA; CDR3 DNA: TGTGCCAGCTCAACCGGGGCGACAGGTAGCTATGGCTACACCTTC; CDR3 protein: CASSTGATGSYGYTF
clone size: NA; V gene: TRBV5-6; J gene: TRBJ1-1; D gene: TRBD1; CDR3 DNA: TGTGCCAGCAGTCCGGGACAGGGTGCGGCTTTCTTT; CDR3 protein: CASSPGQGAAFF
clone size: NA; V gene: TRBV27; J gene: TRBJ2-3; D gene: TRBD1; CDR3 DNA: TGTGCCAGCAGTCGCCGGGACAGGGACTTCACAGATACGCAGTATTTT; CDR3 protein: CASSRRDRDFTDTQYF
clone size: once; V gene: TRBV11-2; J gene: TRBJ1-1; D gene: NA; CDR3 DNA: TGTGCCAGCAGCCCACAGGGAAATGAATGGTCCGAAGCTTTCTTT; CDR3 protein: CASSPQGNEWSEAFF
clone size: NA; V gene: TRBV5-6; J gene: TRBJ2-3; D gene: NA; CDR3 DNA: TGTGCCAGCAGTTTTGCGGCACAGGGAACAGATACGCAGTATTTT; CDR3 protein: CASSFAAQGTDTQYF
clone size: NA; V gene: TRBV7-9; J gene: TRBJ1-2; D gene: NA; CDR3 DNA: TGTGCCAGCAGCCGATCGCAGGCTAACTATGGCTACACCTTC; CDR3 protein: CASSRSQANYGYTF
clone size: NA; V gene: TRBV7-6; J gene: TRBJ1-1; D gene: TRBD1; CDR3 DNA: TGTGCCAGCAGCCAACAGGGGGGCACCATGAACACTGAAGCTTTCTTT; CDR3 protein: CASSQQGGTMNTEAFF
clone size: NA; V gene: TRBV9; J gene: TRBJ2-1; D gene: TRBD2; CDR3 DNA: TGTGCCAGCACCCCTCTTGCACGGCTAGCGGGAGCAAGTGAGCAGTTCTTC; CDR3 protein: CASTPLARLAGASEQFF
clone size: NA; V gene: TRBV5-1; J gene: TRBJ2-1; D gene: TRBD2; CDR3 DNA: TGCGCCAGCAGCTCGACTAGCGGAAATTACAATGAGCAGTTCTTC; CDR3 protein: CASSSTSGNYNEQFF